The source of this T cell receptor beta chain is a study of metastatic and nonmetastatic thyroid tumors. V was shortened by 5 bases and J by 4 bases, with 7 bases between the two germline ends. The CDR3 is 12 residues long. Germline V gene data show CDR1 as ENHRY and CDR2 as SYGVKD. The table lists this clone with many counts. TCRdb re-called the PCR reads via MiXCR. This table holds over 40,000 clones, about 25% found once. No treatment had been given to any patient before thyroid surgery. The chain employs TRBV10-3 and TRBJ2-3, with D possibly matching TRBD2 (5 bases). The sequence was obtained from a male donor with papillary thyroid cancer or a benign thyroid nodule (not recorded which). Some clones in this sample may be carry-over from other donors' samples. Sequencing input: blood. The CDR3 region has the DNA TGTGCCATCAGTCGGGGTTCAGATACGCAGTATTTT. Translation: CAISRGSDTQYF.